This T cell receptor (beta chain) stems from a study of T cells after yellow fever vaccination. In the study overall: It was SMART-Seq v4 Ultra Low Input that prepared the fractions with low cell numbers.

This clonotype was seen a handful of times. Its antigen is as yet unknown. TCR cDNA, made by 5'RACE template switching, carried an added universal primer site and UMIs. TCRdb reprocessed the 5' RACE reads via MiXCR and lists one record per CDR3 protein. The sample carries about 330,000 distinct CDR3 sequences, 8% to 9.5% recorded once. Study findings and constraints: The bulk population could contribute abundant contaminating clonotypes to FACS-sorted repertoires.

The specimen comprised PBMCs, sampled 35 to 50 days after the first yellow fever vaccination. The sequence was collected from a man aged 18-30 years who received the YFV17D yellow fever vaccine.

The CDR3 sequence: CASSLEGPRETQYF. The CDR3 DNA sequence: TGCGCCAGCAGCTTGGAAGGGCCCCGGGAGACCCAGTACTTC. The chain couples TRBV5-1 to TRBJ2-5, with unresolved D. V was cut by 0 bases and J by 5 bases, with 11 bases left in between. CDR1 and CDR2 (germline): SGHRS, YFSETQ. The CDR3 has 14 residues.